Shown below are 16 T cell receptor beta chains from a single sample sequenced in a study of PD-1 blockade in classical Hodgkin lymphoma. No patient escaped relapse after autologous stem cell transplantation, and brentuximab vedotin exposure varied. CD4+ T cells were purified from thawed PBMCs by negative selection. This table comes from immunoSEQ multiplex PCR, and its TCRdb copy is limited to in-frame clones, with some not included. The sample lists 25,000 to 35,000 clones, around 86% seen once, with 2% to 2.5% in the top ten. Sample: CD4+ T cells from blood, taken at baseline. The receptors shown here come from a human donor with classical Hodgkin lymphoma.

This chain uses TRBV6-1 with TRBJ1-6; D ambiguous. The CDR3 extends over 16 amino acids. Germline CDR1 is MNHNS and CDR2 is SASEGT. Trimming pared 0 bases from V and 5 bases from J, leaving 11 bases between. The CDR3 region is CASSEARTANNSPLHF. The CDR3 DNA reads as TGTGCCAGCAGTGAAGCGAGGACGGCAAATAATTCACCCCTCCACTTT.

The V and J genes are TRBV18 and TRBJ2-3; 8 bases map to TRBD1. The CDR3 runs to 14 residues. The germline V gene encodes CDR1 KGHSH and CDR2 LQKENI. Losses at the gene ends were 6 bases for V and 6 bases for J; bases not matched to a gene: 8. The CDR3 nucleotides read TGTGCCAGCTCGCCAACAGGGGGTATTGATACGCAGTATTTT. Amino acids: CASSPTGGIDTQYF.

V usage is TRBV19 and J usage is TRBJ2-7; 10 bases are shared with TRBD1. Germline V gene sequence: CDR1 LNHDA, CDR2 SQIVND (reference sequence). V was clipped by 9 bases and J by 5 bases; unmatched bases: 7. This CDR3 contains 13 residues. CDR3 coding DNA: TGTGCCAGCGCAGTGGGACAGGGGAACGAGCAGTACTTC. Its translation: CASAVGQGNEQYF.

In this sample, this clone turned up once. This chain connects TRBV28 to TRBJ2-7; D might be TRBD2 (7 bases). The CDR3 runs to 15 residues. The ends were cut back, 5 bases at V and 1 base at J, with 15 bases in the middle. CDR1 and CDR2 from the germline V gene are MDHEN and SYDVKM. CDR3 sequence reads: CASSPRGALSYEQYF. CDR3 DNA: TGTGCCAGCAGTCCCCGGGGGGCCCTATCCTACGAGCAGTACTTC.

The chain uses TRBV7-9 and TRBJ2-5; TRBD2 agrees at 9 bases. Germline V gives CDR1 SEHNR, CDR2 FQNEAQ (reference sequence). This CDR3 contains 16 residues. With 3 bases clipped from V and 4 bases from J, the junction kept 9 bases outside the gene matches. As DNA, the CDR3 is TGTGCCAGCAGCTTGAGGGGCGGGAGGGCCGGAGAGACCCAGTACTTC. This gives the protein CASSLRGGRAGETQYF. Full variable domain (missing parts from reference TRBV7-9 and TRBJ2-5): DTGVSQNPRHKITKRGQNVTFRCDPISEHNRLYWYRQTLGQGPEFLTYFQNEAQLEKSRLLSDRFSAERPKGSFSTLEIQRTEQGDSAMYLCASSLRGGRAGETQYFGPGTRLLVL.

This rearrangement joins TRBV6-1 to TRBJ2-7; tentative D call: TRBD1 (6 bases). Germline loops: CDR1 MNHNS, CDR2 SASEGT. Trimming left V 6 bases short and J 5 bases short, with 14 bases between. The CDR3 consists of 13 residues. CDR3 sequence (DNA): TGTGCCAGCAGCGGGACACGAGGAAACGAGCAGTACTTC. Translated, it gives CASSGTRGNEQYF.

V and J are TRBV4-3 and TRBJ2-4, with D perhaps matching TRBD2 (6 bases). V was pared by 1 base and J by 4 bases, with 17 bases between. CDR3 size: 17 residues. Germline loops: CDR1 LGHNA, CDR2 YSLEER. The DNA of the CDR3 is TGCGCCAGCAGCCAAGGGGGTTCGGGAAGCGGGAAAAACATTCAGTACTTC. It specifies CASSQGGSGSGKNIQYF.

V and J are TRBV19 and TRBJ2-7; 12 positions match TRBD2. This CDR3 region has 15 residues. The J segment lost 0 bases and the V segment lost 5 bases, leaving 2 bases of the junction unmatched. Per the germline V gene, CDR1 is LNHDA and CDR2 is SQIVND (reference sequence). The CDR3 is CASSRLAGASYEQYF. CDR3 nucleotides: TGTGCCAGTAGTCGACTAGCGGGAGCCTCCTACGAGCAGTACTTC.

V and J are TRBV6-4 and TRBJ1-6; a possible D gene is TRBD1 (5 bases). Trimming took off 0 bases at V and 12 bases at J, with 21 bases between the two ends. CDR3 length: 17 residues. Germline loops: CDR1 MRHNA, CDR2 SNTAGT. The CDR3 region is CASSDSFHGGDLVPLHF. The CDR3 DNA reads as TGTGCCAGCAGTGACTCCTTCCACGGAGGGGACTTAGTACCCCTCCACTTT.

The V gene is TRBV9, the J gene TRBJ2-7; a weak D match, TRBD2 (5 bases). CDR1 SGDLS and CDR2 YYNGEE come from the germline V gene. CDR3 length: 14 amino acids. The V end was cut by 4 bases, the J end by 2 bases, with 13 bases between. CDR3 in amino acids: CASSPFGAAYEQYF. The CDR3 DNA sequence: TGTGCCAGCAGCCCTTTTGGAGCGGCCTACGAGCAGTACTTC.

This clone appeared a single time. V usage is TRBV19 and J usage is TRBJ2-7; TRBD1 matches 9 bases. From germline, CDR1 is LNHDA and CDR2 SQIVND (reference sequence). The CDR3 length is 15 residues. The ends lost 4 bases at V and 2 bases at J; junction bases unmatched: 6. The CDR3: CASSTNRGLTYEQYF. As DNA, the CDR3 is TGTGCCAGTAGTACTAACAGGGGGCTTACCTACGAGCAGTACTTC.

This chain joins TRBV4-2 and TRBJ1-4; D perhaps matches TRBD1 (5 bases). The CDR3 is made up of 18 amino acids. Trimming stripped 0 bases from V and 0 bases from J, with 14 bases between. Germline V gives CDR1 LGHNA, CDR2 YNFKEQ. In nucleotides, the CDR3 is TGTGCCAGCAGCCAAGATCGGGGCAGCGCCTCAACTAATGAAAAACTGTTTTTT. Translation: CASSQDRGSASTNEKLFF.

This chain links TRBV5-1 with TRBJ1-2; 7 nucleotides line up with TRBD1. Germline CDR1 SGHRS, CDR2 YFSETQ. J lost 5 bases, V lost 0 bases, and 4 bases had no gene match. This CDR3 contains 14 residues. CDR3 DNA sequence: TGCGCCAGCAGCTTGGAGGGGGACAGATATGGCTACACCTTC. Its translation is CASSLEGDRYGYTF.

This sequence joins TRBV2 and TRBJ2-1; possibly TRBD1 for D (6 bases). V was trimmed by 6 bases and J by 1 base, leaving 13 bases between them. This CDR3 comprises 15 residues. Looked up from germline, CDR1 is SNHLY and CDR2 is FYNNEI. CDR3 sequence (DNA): TGTGCCAGCAGCGACACAGGGCTTTCCTACAATGAGCAGTTCTTC. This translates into CASSDTGLSYNEQFF.

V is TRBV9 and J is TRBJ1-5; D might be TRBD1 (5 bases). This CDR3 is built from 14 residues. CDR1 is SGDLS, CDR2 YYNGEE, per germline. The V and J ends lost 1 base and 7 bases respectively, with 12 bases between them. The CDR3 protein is CASSVSGGGQPQHF. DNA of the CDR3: TGTGCCAGCAGCGTATCAGGTGGGGGACAGCCCCAGCATTTT.

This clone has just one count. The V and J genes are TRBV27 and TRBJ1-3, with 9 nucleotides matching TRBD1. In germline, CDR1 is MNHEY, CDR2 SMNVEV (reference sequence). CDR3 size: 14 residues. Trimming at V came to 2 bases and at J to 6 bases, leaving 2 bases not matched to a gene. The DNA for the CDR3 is TGTGCCAGCAGTTTAGACAGGGGGTCAAACACCATATATTTT. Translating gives CASSLDRGSNTIYF.